This is a list of T cell receptor beta chains from one sample in a study of early T cells in non-severe SARS-CoV-2 infection. TCRdb re-derived calls from the 5' RACE reads in MiXCR, one entry per CDR3 protein. The repertoire holds 65,000 to 70,000 distinct CDR3 sequences, with roughly a tenth as singletons. What was sequenced was whole blood. The receptors shown here come from an adult who was a healthcare worker with PCR-confirmed SARS-CoV-2 infection or an uninfected control (not recorded which). Both conserved end residues are part of each CDR3. The D gene is left open where the match is weak. Clone size is stated in some rows and not others, as once, few, many or a class when expanded.

D gene	clone size	CDR3 length	V gene	J gene	CDR3 DNA	CDR3 protein
TRBD2	.	15	TRBV28	TRBJ2-7	TGTGCCAGCAGTACACCGGGACTAGCGGGAGAGGAGCAGTACTTC	CASSTPGLAGEEQYF
.	few	15	TRBV6-5	TRBJ2-7	TGTGCCAGCAGGGAAAGGAGGAAGGGATCCTACGAGCAGTACTTC	CASRERRKGSYEQYF
TRBD2	few	16	TRBV20-1	TRBJ2-3	TGCAGTGCTAGAGATCAAGGCGGGAGCCCCACAGATACGCAGTATTTT	CSARDQGGSPTDTQYF
.	.	14	TRBV27	TRBJ2-7	TGTGCCAGCAGTTCTCTGGGACTCCTCTACGAGCAGTACTTC	CASSSLGLLYEQYF
.	few	14	TRBV29-1	TRBJ1-3	TGCAGCGTTAGGGGCCAGAGGCCTGGAAACACCATATATTTT	CSVRGQRPGNTIYF
.	many	11	TRBV7-9	TRBJ2-7	TGTGCCAGCAGCATAGCCGGCGAGCAGTACTTC	CASSIAGEQYF
TRBD1	many	17	TRBV20-1	TRBJ1-1	TGCAGTGCTAGGCGCCGGACAGGGGGCGATCCGAACACTGAAGCTTTCTTT	CSARRRTGGDPNTEAFF
TRBD2	few	15	TRBV28	TRBJ2-1	TGTGCCAGCAGTCCTGTAGCGGGAGGGCCGGGGGAGCAGTTCTTC	CASSPVAGGPGEQFF
.	many	15	TRBV20-1	TRBJ2-7	TGCAGTGCTAGTCTCCCCGGACAAACTTCCTACGAGCAGTACTTC	CSASLPGQTSYEQYF
.	many	17	TRBV12-2	TRBJ2-7	TGTGCAAGTCGCTCCGCGTCCCGGGACAGGGTCCACTACGAGCAGTACTTC	CASRSASRDRVHYEQYF
.	few	14	TRBV6-2/TRBV6-3	TRBJ1-4	TGTGCCAGCAGTTCGACGGCCCAGCCTGAAAAACTGTTTTTT	CASSSTAQPEKLFF
.	many	13	TRBV28	TRBJ2-5	TGTGCCAGCAGCCGGGACCGGGGCGGGACCCAGTACTTC	CASSRDRGGTQYF
TRBD2	.	14	TRBV6-4	TRBJ2-7	TGTGCCAGCAGTGAGACTAGCGAAACCTACGAGCAGTACTTC	CASSETSETYEQYF
.	.	9	TRBV20-1	TRBJ2-1	TGCAGTGTAGGCCATGAGCAGTTCTTC	CSVGHEQFF
.	few	15	TRBV20-1	TRBJ1-3	TGCAGTGCTAGAGCGGGACACCTCTCTGGAAACACCATATATTTT	CSARAGHLSGNTIYF
TRBD2	many	15	TRBV6-2/TRBV6-3	TRBJ2-7	TGTGCCAGCAGCCAACTAGCGGGGGTCTCCTACGAGCAGTACTTC	CASSQLAGVSYEQYF
.	many	11	TRBV12-3/TRBV12-4	TRBJ2-1	TGTGCCAGCAGTAGACGCCATGAGCAGTTCTTC	CASSRRHEQFF
.	few	15	TRBV6-6	TRBJ1-3	TGTGCCAGCAGCCCTGGACTTTACTCTGGAAACACCATATATTTT	CASSPGLYSGNTIYF
.	many	13	TRBV12-3/TRBV12-4	TRBJ1-6	TGTGCCAGCAGTTTGGAGGGTAATTCACCCCTCCACTTT	CASSLEGNSPLHF
.	many	16	TRBV6-5	TRBJ2-6	TGTGCCAGCAGATCGGCCCCAGGGTCTGGGGCCAACGTCCTGACTTTC	CASRSAPGSGANVLTF
.	.	13	TRBV20-1	TRBJ2-2	TGCAGTGCACGCGGGGGCATGGACGGGGAGCTGTTTTTT	CSARGGMDGELFF
.	.	17	TRBV11-2	TRBJ2-1	TGTGCCAGCAGCTTAGATGGGCAAGCGGGTTGGATCAATGAGCAGTTCTTC	CASSLDGQAGWINEQFF
.	few	14	TRBV6-5	TRBJ2-3	TGTGCCAGCAGTTACGCGGGAAGCACAGATACGCAGTATTTT	CASSYAGSTDTQYF
TRBD1	few	13	TRBV14	TRBJ1-2	TGTGCCAGCAGCTCGGGACAGGTCTATGGCTACACCTTC	CASSSGQVYGYTF
.	.	14	TRBV20-1	TRBJ2-6	TGCAGTGCCGGCGCAGCGTCTGGGGCCAACGTCCTGACTTTC	CSAGAASGANVLTF
TRBD1	.	13	TRBV11-2	TRBJ2-3	TGTGCCAGCAGTACGGGACAGGGAGATACGCAGTATTTT	CASSTGQGDTQYF
.	few	15	TRBV15	TRBJ2-5	TGTGCCACCAGCACAAGGACTACAGGGGATCGGACCCAGTACTTC	CATSTRTTGDRTQYF
TRBD2	many	16	TRBV13	TRBJ2-1	TGTGCCAGCAGCCCCCTGCTAGCGGGAGACTACAATGAGCAGTTCTTC	CASSPLLAGDYNEQFF
.	many	16	TRBV19	TRBJ2-4	TGTGCCAGTAGGGACACTCAGAGAATAGCCAAAAACATTCGGTACTTC	CASRDTQRIAKNIRYF
.	few	12	TRBV5-6	TRBJ2-1	TGTGCCAGCAGCTTTCGTCTCTATGAGCAGTTCTTC	CASSFRLYEQFF
TRBD1	once	16	TRBV10-2	TRBJ2-1	TGCGCCAGCAGAGATATGACAGGGGTAGCGTACAATGAGCAGTTCTTC	CASRDMTGVAYNEQFF
.	many	14	TRBV7-8	TRBJ1-3	TGTGCCAGCAGCTTATCGACAGAGGGGAACACCATATATTTT	CASSLSTEGNTIYF
TRBD2	.	19	TRBV6-4	TRBJ2-1	TGTGCCAGCAGCGCAGCGCCTCCGGGACTAGTACCGGGCTGGGGCGAGCAGTTCTTC	CASSAAPPGLVPGWGEQFF
TRBD2	.	15	TRBV7-6	TRBJ2-1	TGTGCCAGCAGACCCACTAGCGGGGCTGGGAGTGAGCAGTTCTTC	CASRPTSGAGSEQFF
TRBD1	few	15	TRBV29-1	TRBJ2-3	TGCAGCGTTCCCCAGCAGGGGGCCCACACAGATACGCAGTATTTT	CSVPQQGAHTDTQYF
.	few	14	TRBV20-1	TRBJ2-3	TGCAGTGCCAAACACGGGGCTAGCACAGATACGCAGTATTTT	CSAKHGASTDTQYF
.	few	14	TRBV6-2/TRBV6-3	TRBJ2-1	TGTGCCAGCAGTTTGGGCAACTCCTACAATGAGCAGTTCTTC	CASSLGNSYNEQFF
TRBD2	.	14	TRBV7-2	TRBJ2-1	TGTGCCAGCGGGCGGACTAGCGGCTCCAATGAGCAGTTCTTC	CASGRTSGSNEQFF
TRBD2	few	15	TRBV7-2	TRBJ2-7	TGTGCCAGCAGCTACGGACTAGCGGGGCCCTACGAGCAGTACTTC	CASSYGLAGPYEQYF
TRBD2	.	16	TRBV7-9	TRBJ2-1	TGTGCCAGCAGCTCCCCGGTGGCGGGAGGCAACAATGAGCAGTTCTTC	CASSSPVAGGNNEQFF